Listed below are T cell receptor beta chains from one sample, sequenced in a study of HIV-infected patients and healthy controls. Using its own MiXCR run on the 5' RACE reads, TCRdb lists one record per CDR3 protein. The table records about 7,900 distinct CDR3 sequences, over 7.5% of them present only once. Sample: blood, taken during antiretroviral therapy. These receptors were collected from an adult with HIV infection. Each CDR3 is given with its conserved first and last residue.

V	CDR3
TRBV28	CASSLIGGEEKLFF
TRBV30	CAWRPVGGQGNNEQFF
TRBV29-1	CSVGQGGDTGELFF
TRBV20-1	CSAWPAGGPTDTQYF
TRBV5-1	CASSWTRSLTSYEQYF
TRBV7-9	CASRPAVRGLAGDNEQFF
TRBV20-1	CSASYGTGDSYEQYF
TRBV4-1	CASSQLTGGTDTQYF
TRBV12-3/TRBV12-4	CASSTGQGDTGELFF
TRBV7-9	CASSLFVNEQFF
TRBV12-3/TRBV12-4	CASRVGLYNSPLHF
TRBV7-2	CASSLGPVLAGGPGEQYF
TRBV7-9	CASSLEETLNTEAFF
TRBV18	CASSPLAGSAGDTQYF
TRBV18	CASSPWRERNEQFF
TRBV29-1	CSVVTSGTSTDTQYF
TRBV27	CARTDTCTDTQYF
TRBV12-3/TRBV12-4	CASSLSIGTSGPLAETQYF
TRBV12-3/TRBV12-4	CASTPETNTGELFF
TRBV20-1	CSARDRDGYSNQPQHF
TRBV10-3	CAIPTGAPKNIQYF
TRBV20-1	CSASPGRGPYNEQFF
TRBV27	CASRDMTATPTNEKLFF
TRBV5-1	CASSLGKHNMNTEAFF
TRBV28	CASRDRVGNQPQHF
TRBV19	CASNSLVLNTEAFF
TRBV12-3/TRBV12-4	CASSLGRVFEEQYF